The T cell receptor beta chain under discussion was sequenced for a study of naive and memory T cell subsets. In the case of this clonotype: Its specificity is unknown.

Study-wide findings and caveats: In CD4 and CD8 cells, diversity dropped from naive through EMRA.

Two oligonucleotides, mixed equimolar, formed the beta constant-region primer covering TRBC1 and TRBC2. Four rounds of PCR amplified the ligated cDNA using nested alpha and beta constant-region primers plus SP2. Each CDR3 protein gets one entry after TCRdb re-called the UMI-ligation and nested PCR reads with MiXCR. The table has about 90,000 distinct CDR3 sequences, over 7% seen once. The CDR3 has 14 amino acids. CDR1 is LNHDA, CDR2 SQIVND, per germline (reference sequence). V gave up 9 bases and J gave up 1 base, with 10 bases separating them. Sequenced input: central memory CD4+ T cells from blood. The sequence derives from a human donor in good health. The gene calls are TRBV19 and TRBJ2-6, with D hard to call. CDR3 bases: TGTGCCAGCTGCGAAGGGTCTGGGGCCAACGTCCTGACTTTC. It is translated as CASCEGSGANVLTF.